A single sample is the source of the 22 T cell receptor beta chains below, sequenced in a study of T cell changes during pregnancy in multiple sclerosis. Assay: immunoSEQ multiplex PCR; the TCRdb copy retains only in-frame clones and omits some. This sample yields tens of thousands of clones, of which 80% to 95% are seen a single time; 2.8% belongs to the top ten. The source material was peripheral blood, sampled in the third trimester of pregnancy. The receptors come from a female donor in good health, enrolled as a control in a pregnancy study.

CDR3 amino acids: CASSLVAEETQYF. CDR3 nucleotide sequence: TGTGCCAGCAGCTTAGTGGCGGAGGAGACCCAGTACTTC. The V gene is TRBV7-9, the J gene TRBJ2-5; D gene uncertain. Germline values: CDR1 SEHNR, CDR2 FQNEAQ (reference sequence). The CDR3 covers 13 residues. V was cut by 1 base and J by 5 bases, with 8 bases left in between.

The gene calls are TRBV15 and TRBJ1-6; D unresolved. The CDR3 sequence is 13 residues long. The V end was cut by 0 bases, the J end by 10 bases, with 7 bases between. Germline values: CDR1 LNHNV, CDR2 YYDKDF (reference sequence). The CDR3 loop is CATSRDIRSPLHF. In DNA, the CDR3 is TGTGCCACCAGCAGAGATATCCGGTCACCCCTCCACTTT.

The chain has TRBV28 and TRBJ2-7; 9 bases are a match to TRBD1. Trimming at V came to 2 bases and at J to 4 bases, leaving 6 bases not matched to a gene. This CDR3 is 15 amino acids long. The V gene's germline CDR1 is MDHEN and CDR2 SYDVKM. The CDR3 DNA reads TGTGCCAGCAGTTTAACTGGGGACAGGGCTTACGAGCAGTACTTC. As protein: CASSLTGDRAYEQYF.

The J gene is TRBJ1-2, the V gene TRBV6-5, with 9 bases fitting TRBD1. This CDR3 is 13 amino acids long. Looked up from germline, CDR1 is MNHEY and CDR2 is SVGAGI. The ends lost 7 bases at V and 4 bases at J; junction bases unmatched: 4. The CDR3 is CASNPTGGYGYTF. The CDR3, as DNA: TGTGCCAGCAACCCGACAGGGGGCTATGGCTACACCTTC.

The rearrangement uses TRBV5-1 and TRBJ1-1; 7 bases are a match to TRBD1. The trim removed 4 bases at V and 0 bases at J, leaving 0 bases unmatched. The CDR3 runs to 13 residues. Germline CDR1 SGHRS, CDR2 YFSETQ. The CDR3 is CASSTGVNTEAFF. Written as DNA, the CDR3 is TGCGCCAGCAGCACAGGGGTGAACACTGAAGCTTTCTTT.

This clone has a handful of counts. The CDR3 region has the DNA TGTGCCAGCAGCCGACCCACAGGACCCCAGTTCTTC. Translating it yields CASSRPTGPQFF. V and J are TRBV7-2 and TRBJ2-1, with a tentative D call TRBD1 (5 bases). Deletions cut 5 bases from V and 13 bases from J, with 15 bases between. This CDR3 has 12 amino acids. Germline values: CDR1 SGHTA, CDR2 FQGNSA.

This chain connects TRBV4-3 to TRBJ1-6, with D perhaps TRBD1 (5 bases). Germline loops: CDR1 LGHNA, CDR2 YSLEER. V lost 0 bases to trimming and J lost 8 bases, with 14 bases between them. The CDR3 length is 16 residues. CDR3 region: CASSQDTGRGYSPLHF. The CDR3 bases are TGCGCCAGCAGCCAAGATACCGGGAGGGGCTATTCACCCCTCCACTTT.

This chain links TRBV6-1 with TRBJ2-5; 10 bases map to TRBD1. The junction had 8 bases not matched to a gene; V was cut back by 6 bases and J by 4 bases. This CDR3 contains 15 residues. Germline CDR1 reads MNHNS; CDR2 reads SASEGT. The CDR3 sequence: CASRQTGGARETQYF. The CDR3 coding sequence is TGTGCCAGCAGGCAGACAGGGGGCGCGCGAGAGACCCAGTACTTC.

The count of this clone is one. The chain has TRBV10-3 and TRBJ2-3, with 7 positions matching TRBD2. CDR3 size: 16 residues. V was clipped by 4 bases and J by 0 bases; unmatched bases: 7. Germline V gene lookup returns CDR1 ENHRY and CDR2 SYGVKD. CDR3 region: CAISAAGATSTDTQYF. The CDR3 region has the DNA TGTGCCATCAGTGCCGCGGGAGCGACTAGCACAGATACGCAGTATTTT.

J is TRBJ2-7 and V is TRBV19; TRBD2 matches at 10 bases. Germline loops: CDR1 LNHDA, CDR2 SQIVND (reference sequence). CDR3 size: 14 residues. V shed 7 bases and J 4 bases; nucleotides not matched to a gene: 7. This CDR3 is CASKRASGSYEQYF. In DNA form, the CDR3 reads TGTGCCAGTAAACGGGCTAGCGGGAGTTACGAGCAGTACTTC.

The V and J genes are TRBV6-1 and TRBJ2-1, with 12 nucleotides matching TRBD2. Losses at the gene ends were 8 bases for V and 5 bases for J; bases not matched to a gene: 4. The CDR3 loop spans 14 amino acids. Germline loops: CDR1 MNHNS, CDR2 SASEGT. The CDR3 is CASERLAGDNEQFF. For the CDR3, the DNA is TGTGCCAGCGAGCGACTAGCGGGAGACAATGAGCAGTTCTTC.

V and J are TRBV10-1 and TRBJ2-7; the match to TRBD1 covers 9 bases. This CDR3 has 14 residues. Germline values: CDR1 WNHNN, CDR2 SYGVQD (reference sequence). V was pared by 6 bases and J by 6 bases, with 9 bases of the junction left unmatched. DNA of the CDR3: TGCGCCAGCAGGAACAGGGGGCGGTTTGTCGAGCAGTACTTC. It translates to CASRNRGRFVEQYF.

The V and J genes are TRBV6-6 and TRBJ2-5; D gene ambiguous. The CDR3 covers 13 residues. Germline-derived CDR1 and CDR2 are MNHNY and SVGAGI (reference sequence). The ends were cut back, 2 bases at V and 2 bases at J, with 6 bases in the middle. This CDR3 is CASSYPEQETQYF. CDR3 coding DNA: TGTGCCAGCAGTTACCCGGAGCAAGAGACCCAGTACTTC.

The chain links TRBV5-1 to TRBJ1-2, with TRBD1 as a possible D gene (6 bases). This CDR3 has 14 residues. Trimming cost V 1 base and J 7 bases, with 14 bases left between them. In germline, CDR1 is SGHRS, CDR2 YFSETQ. In DNA, the CDR3 is TGCGCCAGCAGCTTGTCGGGGGGGCCTGGTGGCTACACCTTC. It codes for CASSLSGGPGGYTF.

The gene calls are TRBV5-1 and TRBJ2-6; D remains ambiguous. This CDR3 is 15 amino acids long. Per the germline V gene, CDR1 is SGHRS and CDR2 is YFSETQ. The V end was cut by 4 bases, the J end by 0 bases, with 8 bases between. CDR3 in amino acids: CASSPGPSGANVLTF. CDR3 bases: TGCGCCAGCAGCCCTGGGCCCTCTGGGGCCAACGTCCTGACTTTC. Combining the CDR3 with reference TRBV5-1 and TRBJ2-6 gives the whole variable domain KAGVTQTPRYLIKTRGQQVTLSCSPISGHRSVSWYQQTPGQGLQFLFEYFSETQRNKGNFPGRFSGRQFSNSRSEMNVSTLELGDSALYLCASSPGPSGANVLTFGAGSRLTVL.

The rearrangement uses TRBV18 and TRBJ2-3; 7 bases are shared with TRBD2. The J segment lost 1 base and the V segment lost 0 bases, leaving 4 bases of the junction unmatched. The CDR3 is 16 amino acids. Germline lookup yields CDR1 KGHSH and CDR2 LQKENI. CDR3 loop: CASSPPGRGGTDTQYF. The DNA for the CDR3 is TGTGCCAGCTCACCACCGGGTCGGGGGGGCACAGATACGCAGTATTTT.

This chain uses TRBV9 with TRBJ2-1; 7 bases fit TRBD2. CDR1 SGDLS and CDR2 YYNGEE come from the germline V gene. CDR3 length: 12 residues. The ends lost 3 bases at V and 6 bases at J; junction bases unmatched: 0. The CDR3 sequence: CASSGGGNEQFF. The CDR3 DNA follows: TGTGCCAGCAGCGGGGGGGGCAATGAGCAGTTCTTC. The variable domain in full, completed from reference TRBV9 and TRBJ2-1, reads DSGVTQTPKHLITATGQRVTLRCSPRSGDLSVYWYQQSLDQGLQFLIQYYNGEERAKGNILERFSAQQFPDLHSELNLSSLELGDSALYFCASSGGGNEQFFGPGTRLTVL.

The chain carries TRBV5-1 and TRBJ2-5, with D maybe TRBD1 (6 bases). CDR3 size: 13 residues. Trimming took 1 base from V and 4 from J, leaving 8 bases between them. The germline CDR1 and CDR2 sequences are SGHRS and YFSETQ. The CDR3 nucleotides are TGCGCCAGCAGCTTGACAGGGAGAGAGACCCAGTACTTC. Translating it yields CASSLTGRETQYF.

The rearrangement links TRBV7-3 to TRBJ2-3; 10 bases line up with TRBD2. Germline CDR1 reads SGHTA; CDR2 reads FQGTGA. The CDR3 is made up of 15 amino acids. The V and J ends lost 5 bases and 2 bases, in that order; junction bases with no gene match: 4. This chain's CDR3 is CASSPGLAVTDTQYF. In DNA, the CDR3 is TGTGCCAGCAGCCCCGGACTAGCGGTCACAGATACGCAGTATTTT.

This clone was counted a single time. The chain couples TRBV19 to TRBJ1-2; 7 nucleotides align to TRBD1. The germline CDR1 and CDR2 sequences are LNHDA and SQIVND (reference sequence). The CDR3 has 14 residues. Unmatched junction bases numbered 1, after V lost 3 bases and J lost 0 bases. The CDR3 nucleotides read TGTGCCAGTAGTATGGGGACAGCTAACTATGGCTACACCTTC. As protein: CASSMGTANYGYTF.

This chain joins TRBV19 and TRBJ1-1; the match to TRBD1 covers 9 bases. V shed 3 bases, J shed 6 bases, and the junction held 8 bases outside the gene matches. The CDR3 loop spans 15 amino acids. Germline V gives CDR1 LNHDA, CDR2 SQIVND (reference sequence). This chain's CDR3 is CASSIGDRVASEAFF. The CDR3 bases are TGTGCCAGTAGTATTGGGGACAGGGTTGCATCTGAAGCTTTCTTT.

The genes are TRBV29-1 and TRBJ1-1; D not resolved. The V and J ends lost 1 base and 1 base respectively, with 13 bases between them. This CDR3 is built from 15 residues. CDR1 is SQVTM and CDR2 is ANQGSEA in the germline V gene. The CDR3 nucleotides are TGCAGCGTTGAAGGAAGGGCGGCGGGGAACACTGAAGCTTTCTTT. Encoded protein: CSVEGRAAGNTEAFF.